The T cell receptor (beta chain) under discussion was sequenced for a study of shared clonotypes between healthy human individuals. The table came from immunoSEQ multiplex PCR; TCRdb's copy has only in-frame clones and leaves some out. The data hold about 470,000 clones, with around 79% observed a single time. Germline loops: CDR1 LNHDA, CDR2 SQIVND (reference sequence). This CDR3 contains 16 residues. Trimming removed 4 bases from V and 4 bases from J; junction bases left unmatched: 10. The sequence was collected from a woman aged 40 to 50 in good health. Some clones in this sample may be carry-over from other donors' samples. The chain employs TRBV19 and TRBJ1-1, with TRBD1 matching over 9 bases. Material for sequencing was PBMCs. CDR3 sequence (DNA): TGTGCCAGTAGTAGAAACTCCGGGACAGGGAGCACTGAAGCTTTCTTT. Protein: CASSRNSGTGSTEAFF.